In its sample, the clone carrying this T cell receptor beta chain was seen a few times. Its antigen is still unknown. These data come from a study of identical twins. Germline CDR1 is DFQATT and CDR2 is SNEGSKA (reference sequence). V shed 1 base, J shed 2 bases, and the junction held 11 bases outside the gene matches. The CDR3 extends over 17 amino acids. Study-wide results and limits: Zero-insertion analyses could be partly confounded by invariant MAIT and iNKT cells. Reduced insertions were recorded for abundant cord blood beta clonotypes, with no such pattern in memory repertoires.

MiXCR, run by TCRdb on the 5' RACE reads, gives a single entry per CDR3 protein. Of 1.5 million to 2 million distinct CDR3 sequences in the sample, roughly a third are singletons; the top ten hold approximately 0.29%. The chain has TRBV20-1 and TRBJ2-7; 10 bases agree with TRBD2. This clonotype originated in a newborn girl in good health. Sequencing was carried out using cord blood. This chain's CDR3 is CSARVGYWTSGTYEQYF. CDR3 coding DNA: TGCAGTGCTAGAGTAGGATACTGGACTAGCGGTACCTACGAGCAGTACTTC.